Sequencing of this T cell receptor beta chain was carried out in a study of blood T cell repertoires in COVID-19. The CDR3 runs 13 residues. Germline V CDR1 and CDR2: MDHEN, SYDVKM. V shed 10 bases and J shed 0 bases, with 12 bases lying between them. As handled by the study authors: Counts of nucleated cells, estimated from reference gene primer amplification, were obtained. Profiling relied on immunoSEQ multiplex PCR, and the TCRdb table lists in-frame clones only, not all of them. For V, J and clone size, that table is used; D and trimming come from the DNA. Of around 170,000 clones in the sample, around 72% were seen once.

Sample: peripheral blood. The J gene is TRBJ1-1, the V gene TRBV28, with D possibly matching TRBD1 (6 bases). The source of this sequence is a woman of 80 years or more with acute or convalescent COVID-19. DNA of the CDR3: TGTGCCACAAAGGACAGCATGAACACTGAAGCTTTCTTT. It codes for CATKDSMNTEAFF.